This T cell receptor beta chain was documented in a study of Ad26.COV2.S vaccination and SARS-CoV-2 variants. V was shortened by 6 bases and J by 0 bases, with 17 bases between the two germline ends. CDR3 length: 16 amino acids. Looked up from germline, CDR1 is MNHEY and CDR2 is SMNVEV (reference sequence). Findings and limits, study-wide: Recipients of either vaccine or placebo displayed similar breadth of non-spike TCRs. Overall T cell responses may have been underestimated by the analyses of TCR breadth and depth. Vaccine recipients showed a spike-specific TCR breadth that was higher than in placebo recipients. Spike-specific CD8+ and CD4+ T cell responses reportedly showed substantial breadth after vaccination.

Turning to this clone: Its antigen is as yet unknown.

TCRdb's copy holds only in-frame clones and misses some; the assay was immunoSEQ multiplex PCR. The top ten hold roughly 15% of the sample, which has about 94,000 clones, less than 85% seen once. The gene calls are TRBV27 and TRBJ1-1; D perhaps matches TRBD1 (6 bases). This sequence was found in a human donor who had recovered from COVID-19. The sample here was peripheral blood, taken after recovery from COVID-19. The CDR3 region is CASSLGTTFMNTEAFF. For the CDR3, the DNA is TGTGCCAGCAGCCTTGGGACAACTTTCATGAACACTGAAGCTTTCTTT.